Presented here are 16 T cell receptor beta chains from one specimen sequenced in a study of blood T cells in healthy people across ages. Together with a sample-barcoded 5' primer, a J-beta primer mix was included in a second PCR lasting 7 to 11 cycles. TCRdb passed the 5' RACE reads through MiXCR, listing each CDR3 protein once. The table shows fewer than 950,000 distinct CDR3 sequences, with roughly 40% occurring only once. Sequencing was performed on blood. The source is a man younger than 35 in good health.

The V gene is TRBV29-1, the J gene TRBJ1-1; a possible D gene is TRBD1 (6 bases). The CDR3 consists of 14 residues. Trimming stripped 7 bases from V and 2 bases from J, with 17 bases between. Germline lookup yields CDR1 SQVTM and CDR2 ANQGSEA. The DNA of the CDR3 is TGCAGCGCGGGGGGGCGGCTTGTCAACACTGAAGCTTTCTTT. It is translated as CSAGGRLVNTEAFF.

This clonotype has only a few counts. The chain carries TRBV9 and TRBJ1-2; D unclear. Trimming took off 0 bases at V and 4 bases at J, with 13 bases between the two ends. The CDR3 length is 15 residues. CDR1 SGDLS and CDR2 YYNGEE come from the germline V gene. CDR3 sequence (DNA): TGTGCCAGCAGCGTAGGCTCCGACACTTTCTATGGCTACACCTTC. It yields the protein CASSVGSDTFYGYTF.

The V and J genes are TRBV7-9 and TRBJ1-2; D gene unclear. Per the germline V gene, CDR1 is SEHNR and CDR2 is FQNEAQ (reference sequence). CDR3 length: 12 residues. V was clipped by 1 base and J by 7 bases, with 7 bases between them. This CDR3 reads CASSLVLSGYTF. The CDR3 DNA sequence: TGTGCCAGCAGCTTAGTCTTGAGTGGCTACACCTTC.

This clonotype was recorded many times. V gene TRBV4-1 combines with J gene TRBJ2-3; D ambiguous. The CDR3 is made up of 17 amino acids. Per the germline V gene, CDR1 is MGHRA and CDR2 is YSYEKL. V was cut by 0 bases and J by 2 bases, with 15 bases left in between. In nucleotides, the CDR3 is TGCGCCAGCAGCCAAGAAAGTCGGCAGGTCCCCACAGATACGCAGTATTTT. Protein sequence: CASSQESRQVPTDTQYF.

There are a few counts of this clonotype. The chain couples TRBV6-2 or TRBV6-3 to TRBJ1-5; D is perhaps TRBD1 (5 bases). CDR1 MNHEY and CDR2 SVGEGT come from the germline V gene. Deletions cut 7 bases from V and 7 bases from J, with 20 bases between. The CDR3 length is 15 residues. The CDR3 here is CASTPRGTFGQPQHF. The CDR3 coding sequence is TGTGCCAGCACCCCTCGGGGCACCTTCGGGCAGCCCCAGCATTTT.

The CDR3 DNA reads TGTGCCAGCAGCCGCGGGGTGTCCCTGGATGAGCAGTTCTTC. This sequence encodes CASSRGVSLDEQFF. The V call is TRBV9, the J call TRBJ2-1, with D tentatively TRBD2 (6 bases). The V end lost 4 bases, the J end lost 8 bases, and 16 bases lay between the germline ends. CDR3 size: 14 residues. Germline-derived CDR1 and CDR2 are SGDLS and YYNGEE.

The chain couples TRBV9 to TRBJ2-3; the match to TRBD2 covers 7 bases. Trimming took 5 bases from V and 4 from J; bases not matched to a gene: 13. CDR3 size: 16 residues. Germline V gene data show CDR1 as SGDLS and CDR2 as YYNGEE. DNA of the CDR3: TGTGCCAGCAGTGTTGGAACGGGGGGAGTATCAGATACGCAGTATTTT. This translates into CASSVGTGGVSDTQYF.

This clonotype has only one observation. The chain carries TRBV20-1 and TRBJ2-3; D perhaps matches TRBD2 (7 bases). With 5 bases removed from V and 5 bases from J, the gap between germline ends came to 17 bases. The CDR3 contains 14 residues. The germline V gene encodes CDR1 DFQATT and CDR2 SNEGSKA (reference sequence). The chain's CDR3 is CSAPKGGDVDTQYF. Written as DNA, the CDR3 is TGCAGTGCTCCGAAGGGGGGGGATGTAGATACGCAGTATTTT.

The CDR3 loop is CASSVGTGGDGYTF. DNA for the CDR3: TGTGCCAGCAGCGTCGGGACAGGGGGCGATGGCTACACCTTC. V gene TRBV9 combines with J gene TRBJ1-2, with 12 bases that match TRBD1. V was pared by 2 bases and J by 6 bases, with 2 bases of the junction left unmatched. The V gene's germline CDR1 is SGDLS and CDR2 YYNGEE. The CDR3 contains 14 residues.

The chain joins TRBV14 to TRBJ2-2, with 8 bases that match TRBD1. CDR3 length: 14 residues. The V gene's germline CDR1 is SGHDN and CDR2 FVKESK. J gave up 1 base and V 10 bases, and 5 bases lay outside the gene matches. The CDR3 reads CATSDRGNTGELFF. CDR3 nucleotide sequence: TGTGCCACCTCCGACAGGGGGAACACCGGGGAGCTGTTTTTT.

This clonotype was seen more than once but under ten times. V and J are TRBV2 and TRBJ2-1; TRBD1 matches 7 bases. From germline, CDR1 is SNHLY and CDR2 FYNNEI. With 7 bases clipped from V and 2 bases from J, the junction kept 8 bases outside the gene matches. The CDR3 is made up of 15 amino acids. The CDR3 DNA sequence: TGTGCCAGCATTCCGGGACAGCCTCCCTACAATGAGCAGTTCTTC. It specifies CASIPGQPPYNEQFF.

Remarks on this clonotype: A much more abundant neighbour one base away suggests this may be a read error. Here the CDR3 DNA reads TGTGCCAGCAGTGACGGGGTGCATGGCTACACCTTC. Its translation is CASSDGVHGYTF. This chain joins TRBV25-1 and TRBJ1-2; no clear D. Germline lookup yields CDR1 MGHDK and CDR2 SYGVNS. The CDR3 length is 12 residues. V was cut by 3 bases and J by 6 bases, with 8 bases left in between.

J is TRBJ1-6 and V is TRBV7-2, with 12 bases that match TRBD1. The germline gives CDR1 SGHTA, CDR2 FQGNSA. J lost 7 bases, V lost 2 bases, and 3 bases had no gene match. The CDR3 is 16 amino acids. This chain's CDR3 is CASSLWGQGANSPLHF. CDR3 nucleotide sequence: TGTGCCAGCAGCTTATGGGGACAGGGGGCCAATTCACCCCTCCACTTT.

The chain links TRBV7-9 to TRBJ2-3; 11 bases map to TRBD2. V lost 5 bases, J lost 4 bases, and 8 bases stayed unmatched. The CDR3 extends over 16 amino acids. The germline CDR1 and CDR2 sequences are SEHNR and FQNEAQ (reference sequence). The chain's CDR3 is CASSASTSGGPDTQYF. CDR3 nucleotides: TGTGCCAGCAGCGCCTCAACTAGCGGGGGACCAGATACGCAGTATTTT.

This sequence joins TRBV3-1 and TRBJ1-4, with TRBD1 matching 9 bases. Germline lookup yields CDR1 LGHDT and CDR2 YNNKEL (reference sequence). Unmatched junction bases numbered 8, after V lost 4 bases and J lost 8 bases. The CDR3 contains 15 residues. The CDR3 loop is CASSPRDRAPEKLFF. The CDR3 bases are TGTGCCAGCAGCCCCCGGGACAGGGCGCCCGAAAAACTGTTTTTT.

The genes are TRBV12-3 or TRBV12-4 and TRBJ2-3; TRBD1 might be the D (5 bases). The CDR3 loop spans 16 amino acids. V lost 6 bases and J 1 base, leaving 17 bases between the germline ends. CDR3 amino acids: CASSHPQGTGTDTQYF. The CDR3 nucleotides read TGTGCCAGCAGCCACCCCCAGGGAACGGGCACAGATACGCAGTATTTT.